The table lists the clone carrying this T cell receptor beta chain with a count of one. How the authors handled the data: Nucleated cell number was recorded as an estimate derived from reference gene primer amplification. Clones were read by immunoSEQ multiplex PCR, and TCRdb kept only the in-frame ones, dropping some. That table supplies the V and J calls and clone size; D and trimming were determined from the DNA. This sample has approximately 200,000 clones, with 80% to 90% found just once. The data originate from a study of blood T cell repertoires in COVID-19. About the study: COVID-19 samples from acute and convalescent phases originated in the United States, Italy and Spain. Sample material is recorded as cDNA or gDNA derived from T cells, B-cell-depleted T cells, or PBMCs.

The CDR3 length is 16 residues. V was clipped by 4 bases and J by 2 bases; unmatched bases: 3. The germline gives CDR1 SGHTA, CDR2 FQGTGA. This receptor was identified in a man in his fifties or sixties with acute or convalescent COVID-19. Sequencing was performed on peripheral blood. The gene calls are TRBV7-3 and TRBJ2-2, with 11 positions matching TRBD2. The DNA for the CDR3 is TGTGCCAGCAGCTCGAGACTAGCGGGAAACACCGGGGAGCTGTTTTTT. Residues: CASSSRLAGNTGELFF. Complete variable domain (other parts from reference TRBV7-3 and TRBJ2-2): GAGVSQTPSNKVTEKGKYVELRCDPISGHTALYWYRQSLGQGPEFLIYFQGTGAADDSGLPNDRFFAVRPEGSVSTLKIQRTERGDSAVYLCASSSRLAGNTGELFFGEGSRLTVL.